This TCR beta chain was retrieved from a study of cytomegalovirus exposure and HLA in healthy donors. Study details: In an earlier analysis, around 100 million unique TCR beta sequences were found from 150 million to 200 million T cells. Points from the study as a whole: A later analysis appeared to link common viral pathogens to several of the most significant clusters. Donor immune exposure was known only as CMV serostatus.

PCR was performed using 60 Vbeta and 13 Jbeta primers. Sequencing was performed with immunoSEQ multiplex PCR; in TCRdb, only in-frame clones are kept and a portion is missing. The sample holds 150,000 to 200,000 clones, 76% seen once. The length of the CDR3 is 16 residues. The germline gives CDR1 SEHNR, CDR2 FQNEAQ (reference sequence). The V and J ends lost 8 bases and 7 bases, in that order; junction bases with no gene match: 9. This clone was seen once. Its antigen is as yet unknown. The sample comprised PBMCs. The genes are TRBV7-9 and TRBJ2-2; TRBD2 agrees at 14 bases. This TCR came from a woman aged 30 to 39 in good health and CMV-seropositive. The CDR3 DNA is TGTGCCAGCCGCCGGGGACTAGCGGGGGAAAACGGGGAGCTGTTTTTT. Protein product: CASRRGLAGENGELFF.